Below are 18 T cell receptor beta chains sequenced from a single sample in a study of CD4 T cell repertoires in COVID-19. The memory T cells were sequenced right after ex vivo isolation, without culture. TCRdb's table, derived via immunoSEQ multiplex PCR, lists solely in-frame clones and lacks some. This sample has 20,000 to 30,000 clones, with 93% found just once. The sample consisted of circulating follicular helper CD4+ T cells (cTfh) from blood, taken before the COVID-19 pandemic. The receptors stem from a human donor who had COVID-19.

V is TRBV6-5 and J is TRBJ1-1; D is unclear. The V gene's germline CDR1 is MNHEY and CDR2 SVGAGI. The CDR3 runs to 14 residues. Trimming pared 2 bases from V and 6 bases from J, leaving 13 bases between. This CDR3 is CASSYGRDRAEAFF. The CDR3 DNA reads TGTGCCAGCAGTTACGGCCGAGACCGGGCTGAAGCTTTCTTT.

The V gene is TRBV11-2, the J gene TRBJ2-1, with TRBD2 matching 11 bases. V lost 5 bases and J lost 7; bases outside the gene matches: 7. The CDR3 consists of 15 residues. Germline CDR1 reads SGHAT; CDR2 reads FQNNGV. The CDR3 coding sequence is TGTGCCAGCAGCCTTAGCGGGGGGGCCGGTAATGAGCAGTTCTTC. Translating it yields CASSLSGGAGNEQFF.

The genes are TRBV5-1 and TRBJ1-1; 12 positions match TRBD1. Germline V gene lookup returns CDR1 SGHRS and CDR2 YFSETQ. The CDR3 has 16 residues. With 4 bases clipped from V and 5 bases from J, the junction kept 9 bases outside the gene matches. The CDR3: CASSDRDRGLNTEAFF. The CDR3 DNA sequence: TGCGCCAGCAGCGACCGGGACAGGGGGCTAAATACTGAAGCTTTCTTT.

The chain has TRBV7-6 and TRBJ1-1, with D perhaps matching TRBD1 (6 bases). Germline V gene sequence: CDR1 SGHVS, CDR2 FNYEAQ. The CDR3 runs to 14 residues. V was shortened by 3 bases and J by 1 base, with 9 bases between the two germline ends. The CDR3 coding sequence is TGTGCCAGCAGCTTGGGGGCGGGGAACACTGAAGCTTTCTTT. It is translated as CASSLGAGNTEAFF.

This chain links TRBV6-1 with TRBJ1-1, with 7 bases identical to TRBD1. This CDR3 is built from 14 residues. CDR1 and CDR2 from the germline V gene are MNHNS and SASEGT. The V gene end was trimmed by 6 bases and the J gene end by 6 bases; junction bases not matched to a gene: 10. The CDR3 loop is CASREQGSSAEAFF. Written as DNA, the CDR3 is TGTGCCAGCAGAGAACAGGGGAGTTCGGCTGAAGCTTTCTTT.

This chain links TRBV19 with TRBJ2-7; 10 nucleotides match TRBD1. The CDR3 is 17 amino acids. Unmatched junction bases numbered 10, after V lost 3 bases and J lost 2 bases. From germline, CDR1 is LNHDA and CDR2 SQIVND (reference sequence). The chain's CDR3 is CASSIQTSGTGAYEQYF. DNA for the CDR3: TGTGCCAGTAGTATCCAGACCTCCGGGACAGGGGCCTACGAGCAGTACTTC. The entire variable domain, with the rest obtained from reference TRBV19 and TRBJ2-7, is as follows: DGGITQSPKYLFRKEGQNVTLSCEQNLNHDAMYWYRQDPGQGLRLIYYSQIVNDFQKGDIAEGYSVSREKKESFPLTVTSAQKNPTAFYLCASSIQTSGTGAYEQYFGPGTRLTVT.

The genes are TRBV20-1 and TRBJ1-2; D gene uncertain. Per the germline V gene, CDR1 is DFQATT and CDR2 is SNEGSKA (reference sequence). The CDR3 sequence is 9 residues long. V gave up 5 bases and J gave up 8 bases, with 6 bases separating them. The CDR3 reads CSAAQGYTF. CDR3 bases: TGCAGTGCTGCTCAGGGCTACACCTTC.

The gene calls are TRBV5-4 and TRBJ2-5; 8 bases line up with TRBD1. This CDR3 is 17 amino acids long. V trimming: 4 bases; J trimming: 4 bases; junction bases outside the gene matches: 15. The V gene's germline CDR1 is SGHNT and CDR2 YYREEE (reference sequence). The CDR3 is CASSPGTGRGGGETQYF. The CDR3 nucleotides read TGTGCCAGCAGCCCAGGGACAGGCCGAGGGGGAGGAGAGACCCAGTACTTC. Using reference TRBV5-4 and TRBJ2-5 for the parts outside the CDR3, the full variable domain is ETGVTQSPTHLIKTRGQQVTLRCSSQSGHNTVSWYQQALGQGPQFIFQYYREEENGRGNFPPRFSGLQFPNYSSELNVNALELDDSALYLCASSPGTGRGGGETQYFGPGTRLLVL.

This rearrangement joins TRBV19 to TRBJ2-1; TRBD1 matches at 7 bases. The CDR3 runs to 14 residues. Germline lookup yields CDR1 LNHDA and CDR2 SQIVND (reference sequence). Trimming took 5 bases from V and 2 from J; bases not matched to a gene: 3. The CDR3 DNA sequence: TGTGCCAGTAGTCAGCAGGGGGCCTACAATGAGCAGTTCTTC. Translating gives CASSQQGAYNEQFF.

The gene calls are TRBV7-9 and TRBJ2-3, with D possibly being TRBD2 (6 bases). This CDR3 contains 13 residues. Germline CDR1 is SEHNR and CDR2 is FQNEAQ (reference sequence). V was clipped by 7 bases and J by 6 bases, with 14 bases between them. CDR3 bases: TGTGCCAGCACCTCTAGTGCGGGGGATACGCAGTATTTT. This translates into CASTSSAGDTQYF.

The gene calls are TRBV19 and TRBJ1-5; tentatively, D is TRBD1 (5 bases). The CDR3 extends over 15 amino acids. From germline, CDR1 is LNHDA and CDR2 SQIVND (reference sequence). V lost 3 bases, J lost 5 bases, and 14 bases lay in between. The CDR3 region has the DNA TGTGCCAGTAGTATTTCCAGGGTGGGTGATCAGCCCCAGCATTTT. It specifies CASSISRVGDQPQHF.

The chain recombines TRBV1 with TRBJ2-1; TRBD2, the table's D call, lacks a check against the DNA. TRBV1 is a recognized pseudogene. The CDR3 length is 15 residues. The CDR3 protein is CTSSQRIREGNEQFF. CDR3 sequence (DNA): TGCACCAGCAGCCAGAGGATACGGGAGGGCAATGAGCAGTTCTTC.

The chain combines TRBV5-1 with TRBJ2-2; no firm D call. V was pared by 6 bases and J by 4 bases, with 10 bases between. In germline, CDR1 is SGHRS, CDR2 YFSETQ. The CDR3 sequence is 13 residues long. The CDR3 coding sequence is TGCGCCAGCACCCCTGCCGGCACCGGGGAGCTGTTTTTT. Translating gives CASTPAGTGELFF.

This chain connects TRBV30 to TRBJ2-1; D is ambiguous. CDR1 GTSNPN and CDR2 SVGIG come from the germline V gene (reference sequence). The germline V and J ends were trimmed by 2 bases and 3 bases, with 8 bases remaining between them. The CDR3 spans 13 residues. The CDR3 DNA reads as TGTGCCTGGAGTTCGTACAGCTACAATGAGCAGTTCTTC. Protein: CAWSSYSYNEQFF.

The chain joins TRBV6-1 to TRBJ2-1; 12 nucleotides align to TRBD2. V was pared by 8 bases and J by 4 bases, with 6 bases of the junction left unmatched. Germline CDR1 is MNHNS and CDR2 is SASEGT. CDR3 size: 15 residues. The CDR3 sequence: CASVAGTSGYNEQFF. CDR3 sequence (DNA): TGTGCCAGCGTCGCAGGGACTAGCGGGTACAATGAGCAGTTCTTC.

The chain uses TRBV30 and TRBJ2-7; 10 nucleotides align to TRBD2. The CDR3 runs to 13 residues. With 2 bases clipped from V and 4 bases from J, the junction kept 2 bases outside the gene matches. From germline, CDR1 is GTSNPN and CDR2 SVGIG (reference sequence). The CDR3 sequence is CAWSSGRGYEQYF. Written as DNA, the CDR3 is TGTGCCTGGAGTAGCGGGAGGGGATACGAGCAGTACTTC.

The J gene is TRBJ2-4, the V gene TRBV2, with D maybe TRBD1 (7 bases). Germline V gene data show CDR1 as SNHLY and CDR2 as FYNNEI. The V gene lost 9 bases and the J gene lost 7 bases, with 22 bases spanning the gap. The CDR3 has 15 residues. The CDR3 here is CARREAEGASNIQYF. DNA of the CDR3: TGTGCCAGGAGAGAAGCGGAGGGGGCCTCGAACATTCAGTACTTC.

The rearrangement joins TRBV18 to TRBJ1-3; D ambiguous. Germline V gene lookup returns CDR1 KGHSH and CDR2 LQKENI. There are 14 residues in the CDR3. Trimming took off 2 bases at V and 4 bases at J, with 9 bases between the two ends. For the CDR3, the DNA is TGTGCCAGCTCACCATTCGACTCGGGAAACACCATATATTTT. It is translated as CASSPFDSGNTIYF.